The 22 T cell receptor beta chains presented below share a single source sample, sequenced in a study of OX40 agonist ivuxolimab in advanced cancers. Using immunoSEQ multiplex PCR, the repertoire was profiled, and TCRdb retains in-frame clones only, with some absent. The table has about 110,000 clones, about 91% seen once. The specimen comprised CD4+ or CD8+ T cells sorted from blood, sampled in a trial of the OX40 agonist ivuxolimab. Receptors originate from an adult with an advanced solid tumor such as melanoma, head and neck, liver or kidney cancer.

CDR3 sequence: CATATGFTDTQYF. Written as DNA, the CDR3 is TGCGCCACCGCAACAGGTTTCACAGATACGCAGTATTTT. The chain uses TRBV5-1 and TRBJ2-3, with a possible D match to TRBD1 (5 bases). Trimming removed 9 bases from V and 2 bases from J, with 13 bases in between. The CDR3 extends over 13 amino acids. Germline loops: CDR1 SGHRS, CDR2 YFSETQ.

V usage is TRBV5-1 and J usage is TRBJ2-2; 7 bases align to TRBD2. This CDR3 has 16 amino acids. The junction had 8 bases not matched to a gene; V was cut back by 0 bases and J by 6 bases. The germline V gene has CDR1 SGHRS and CDR2 YFSETQ. CDR3 loop: CASSLAGTSVPGELFF. CDR3 bases: TGCGCCAGCAGCTTGGCCGGCACTAGCGTGCCCGGGGAGCTGTTTTTT.

The rearrangement joins TRBV11-2 to TRBJ2-3; 9 nucleotides agree with TRBD2. The CDR3 loop spans 14 amino acids. J lost 6 bases, V lost 5 bases, and 6 bases had no gene match. Germline values: CDR1 SGHAT, CDR2 FQNNGV. For the CDR3, the DNA is TGTGCCAGCAGCAGGGAGCGGGGGGCGGATACGCAGTATTTT. Translated: CASSRERGADTQYF.

In DNA form, the CDR3 reads TGTGCCAGCAGCGCTGCGGGTGGGGGGAACACTGAAGCTTTCTTT. Residues: CASSAAGGGNTEAFF. The chain combines TRBV9 with TRBJ1-1; possible D gene TRBD1, 5 bases. CDR1 and CDR2 from the germline V gene are SGDLS and YYNGEE. The CDR3 has 15 residues. Trimming removed 3 bases from V and 1 base from J, with 13 bases in between.

This clone is a singleton in its sample. V usage is TRBV19 and J usage is TRBJ1-1; TRBD1 matches at 8 bases. The CDR3 extends over 14 amino acids. Unmatched junction bases numbered 8, after V lost 7 bases and J lost 4 bases. Germline assignment: CDR1 LNHDA and CDR2 SQIVND (reference sequence). The CDR3 bases are TGTGCCAGTACAGTGACAGGGGCGCCCACTGAAGCTTTCTTT. Translated: CASTVTGAPTEAFF. Combining the CDR3 with reference TRBV19 and TRBJ1-1 gives the whole variable domain DGGITQSPKYLFRKEGQNVTLSCEQNLNHDAMYWYRQDPGQGLRLIYYSQIVNDFQKGDIAEGYSVSREKKESFPLTVTSAQKNPTAFYLCASTVTGAPTEAFFGQGTRLTVV.

As DNA, the CDR3 is TGCGCCAGCAGTTGGCAGGGAGATGGAAACACCATATATTTT. This sequence encodes CASSWQGDGNTIYF. V usage is TRBV5-1 and J usage is TRBJ1-3; D perhaps matches TRBD1 (5 bases). The CDR3 spans 14 residues. The V and J ends lost 5 bases and 3 bases respectively, with 12 bases between them. Germline assignment: CDR1 SGHRS and CDR2 YFSETQ.

This rearrangement joins TRBV5-4 to TRBJ2-5, with TRBD2 matching over 14 bases. The V and J ends lost 4 bases and 5 bases, in that order; junction bases with no gene match: 19. This CDR3 has 20 amino acids. Germline CDR1 is SGHNT and CDR2 is YYREEE (reference sequence). The CDR3 region has the DNA TGTGCCAGCAGCCAGCCAAGAGGGACTAGCGGGGGCCTTAAGTCGGAGACCCAGTACTTC. Protein sequence: CASSQPRGTSGGLKSETQYF. The full variable domain, rest sourced from reference TRBV5-4 and TRBJ2-5, is ETGVTQSPTHLIKTRGQQVTLRCSSQSGHNTVSWYQQALGQGPQFIFQYYREEENGRGNFPPRFSGLQFPNYSSELNVNALELDDSALYLCASSQPRGTSGGLKSETQYFGPGTRLLVL.

The CDR3 protein is CASSPDRGRYEQYF. CDR3 coding DNA: TGTGCCAGCAGTCCGGACAGGGGCCGGTACGAGCAGTACTTC. V gene TRBV7-8 combines with J gene TRBJ2-7, with 9 bases identical to TRBD1. CDR3 length: 14 amino acids. With V trimmed by 6 bases and J by 4 bases, 7 bases remained unmatched. Germline V gene lookup returns CDR1 SGHVS and CDR2 FQNEAQ.

The rearrangement links TRBV15 to TRBJ1-1, with 7 bases that match TRBD1. V lost 5 bases to trimming and J lost 3 bases; unmatched junction nucleotides: 9. Germline V gene sequence: CDR1 LNHNV, CDR2 YYDKDF (reference sequence). The CDR3 length is 15 residues. The CDR3 DNA sequence: TGTGCCACCAGCGAAACTAACAGGGGATACACTGAAGCTTTCTTT. Translated: CATSETNRGYTEAFF. Variable domain in full (rest from reference TRBV15 and TRBJ1-1): DAMVIQNPRYQVTQFGKPVTLSCSQTLNHNVMYWYQQKSSQAPKLLFHYYDKDFNNEADTPDNFQSRRPNTSFCFLDIRSPGLGDTAMYLCATSETNRGYTEAFFGQGTRLTVV.

V and J are TRBV5-1 and TRBJ2-5, with 12 nucleotides matching TRBD2. CDR1 SGHRS and CDR2 YFSETQ come from the germline V gene. The V and J ends lost 4 bases and 5 bases, in that order; junction bases with no gene match: 9. This CDR3 has 16 residues. The CDR3 is CASSTSSGGAGETQYF. As DNA, the CDR3 is TGCGCCAGCAGCACTTCTAGCGGGGGGGCCGGGGAGACCCAGTACTTC.

The chain couples TRBV6-5 to TRBJ1-1; possible D gene TRBD1, 6 bases. The germline V and J ends were trimmed by 5 bases and 6 bases, with 13 bases remaining between them. CDR1 and CDR2 (germline): MNHEY, SVGAGI. The CDR3 loop spans 13 amino acids. This CDR3 reads CASSARGWAEAFF. DNA for the CDR3: TGTGCCAGCAGTGCCAGGGGTTGGGCTGAAGCTTTCTTT.

The V and J genes are TRBV20-1 and TRBJ1-1; a weak D match, TRBD1 (6 bases). V lost 5 bases, J lost 5 bases, and 9 bases lay in between. The CDR3 has 11 residues. Germline CDR1 reads DFQATT; CDR2 reads SNEGSKA (reference sequence). The CDR3 DNA is TGCAGTGCTCAAGGGGGAACTGAAGCTTTCTTT. Residues: CSAQGGTEAFF.

This clone was recorded once. The chain carries TRBV27 and TRBJ2-1, with D possibly TRBD1 on 6 matching bases. Germline lookup yields CDR1 MNHEY and CDR2 SMNVEV (reference sequence). The CDR3 contains 15 residues. Trimming shortened V by 9 bases and J by 7 bases, and 22 bases separated the two germline ends. CDR3 DNA: TGTGCCAGTCGACAAATACAGGGCCTATGGAATGAGCAGTTCTTC. It encodes CASRQIQGLWNEQFF.

The CDR3 region is CASSPGQGLRTDTQYF. The CDR3 coding sequence is TGCGCCAGCAGCCCGGGACAGGGGCTACGAACAGATACGCAGTATTTT. V usage is TRBV5-1 and J usage is TRBJ2-3; the match to TRBD1 covers 10 bases. There are 16 residues in the CDR3. The V gene end was trimmed by 4 bases and the J gene end by 3 bases; junction bases not matched to a gene: 8. Germline CDR1 SGHRS, CDR2 YFSETQ.

The chain combines TRBV5-4 with TRBJ1-2; D is ambiguous. From germline, CDR1 is SGHNT and CDR2 YYREEE (reference sequence). The CDR3 is 15 residues long. Deletions cut 4 bases from V and 8 bases from J, with 21 bases between. The CDR3 nucleotides are TGTGCCAGCAGCCCCACGTTACCCGGTCTCGTGGGCTACACCTTC. Its translation: CASSPTLPGLVGYTF. The variable domain in full, completed from reference TRBV5-4 and TRBJ1-2, reads ETGVTQSPTHLIKTRGQQVTLRCSSQSGHNTVSWYQQALGQGPQFIFQYYREEENGRGNFPPRFSGLQFPNYSSELNVNALELDDSALYLCASSPTLPGLVGYTFGSGTRLTVV.

This clone was seen only a few times. The rearrangement uses TRBV5-1 and TRBJ1-1; D is uncertain. The V gene lost 3 bases and the J gene lost 8 bases, with 14 bases spanning the gap. The CDR3 sequence is 13 residues long. Per the germline V gene, CDR1 is SGHRS and CDR2 is YFSETQ. Here the CDR3 reads CASSSTVSIEAFF. In nucleotides, the CDR3 is TGCGCCAGCAGCTCCACGGTATCAATCGAAGCTTTCTTT.

The CDR3 DNA reads TGCGCCAGCAGCTTGGAGTCGCCAGATCAGCCCCAGCATTTT. Translating it yields CASSLESPDQPQHF. The chain carries TRBV5-1 and TRBJ1-5; no clear D. The germline CDR1 and CDR2 sequences are SGHRS and YFSETQ. The CDR3 covers 14 residues. V was pared by 0 bases and J by 5 bases, with 9 bases between.

This clone was found once. The gene calls are TRBV28 and TRBJ1-2; 7 nucleotides match TRBD1. This CDR3 comprises 12 residues. From germline, CDR1 is MDHEN and CDR2 SYDVKM. DNA for the CDR3: TGTGGCACAGGGGAGGGGTCCTATGGCTACACCTTC. This encodes CGTGEGSYGYTF.

The chain couples TRBV7-3 to TRBJ1-1; unclear D gene. V was clipped by 1 base and J by 6 bases, with 6 bases between them. This CDR3 spans 12 amino acids. Germline V gene lookup returns CDR1 SGHTA and CDR2 FQGTGA. The CDR3 here is CASSLKGPEAFF. As DNA, the CDR3 is TGTGCCAGCAGCTTAAAAGGTCCTGAAGCTTTCTTT.

This chain connects TRBV2 to TRBJ1-6; D is uncertain. The CDR3 is made up of 16 amino acids. Trimming stripped 6 bases from V and 7 bases from J, with 19 bases between. Looked up from germline, CDR1 is SNHLY and CDR2 is FYNNEI. CDR3 DNA: TGTGCCAGCAGCGGCCGATCATTCGGCGGGAATTCACCCCTCCACTTT. Its translation is CASSGRSFGGNSPLHF.

The chain couples TRBV11-1 to TRBJ2-1; 13 bases match TRBD2. The CDR3 totals 15 residues. Germline CDR1 reads SGHAT; CDR2 reads FQDESV (reference sequence). J gave up 7 bases and V 5 bases, and 5 bases lay outside the gene matches. CDR3 coding DNA: TGTGCCAGCAGCATAGGACTAGCGGGGGTGAATGAGCAGTTCTTC. Its protein is CASSIGLAGVNEQFF. Looking up the rest from reference TRBV11-1 and TRBJ2-1 gives the full variable domain: EAEVAQSPRYKITEKSQAVAFWCDPISGHATLYWYRQILGQGPELLVQFQDESVVDDSQLPKDRFSAERLKGVDSTLKIQPAELGDSAMYLCASSIGLAGVNEQFFGPGTRLTVL.

CDR3: CSADTGTDQETQYF. For the CDR3, the DNA is TGCAGCGCCGATACCGGGACAGACCAAGAGACCCAGTACTTC. The chain uses TRBV29-1 and TRBJ2-5; 7 nucleotides match TRBD1. Germline values: CDR1 SQVTM, CDR2 ANQGSEA. Trimming at V came to 7 bases and at J to 0 bases, leaving 8 bases not matched to a gene. The CDR3 has 14 residues. The full variable domain, in which reference TRBV29-1 and TRBJ2-5 provide the parts outside the CDR3, is SAVISQKPSRDICQRGTSLTIQCQVDSQVTMMFWYRQQPGQSLTLIATANQGSEATYESGFVIDKFPISRPNLTFSTLTVSNMSPEDSSIYLCSADTGTDQETQYFGPGTRLLVL.